Presented here are 11 T cell receptor beta chains from one specimen sequenced in a study of graft-versus-host responses after intestinal transplantation (dated by TCRdb to about 2021). The library relied on the immunoSEQ multiplex PCR assay. TCRdb re-hosts the immuneACCESS table, in-frame sequences only. Its copies lack some clones; in the studies checked, an unresolved V gene accounts for under half of them, and the cause for the rest is not known. The sample has roughly 120,000 clones on record, 90% to 95% of them singletons. The top ten clones comprise roughly 3% of the sample. These TCRs are of unknown antigen specificity. The time point tag for this specimen amounts to: cells obtained before transplantation from donor or recipient. The sample in question was unstimulated CD8+ T cells sorted from spleen or lymph node cells, obtained before intestinal transplant. The receptors here all came from a human donor who received an intestinal transplant.

The CDR3 loop reads CASSLGRFYEQYF. The CDR3 DNA reads as TGTGCCAGCAGCCTGGGCCGGTTCTACGAGCAGTACTTC. The chain links TRBV7-8 to TRBJ2-5, with no clear D. The DNA end favors TRBJ2-7, so the J call may be wrong. There are 13 residues in the CDR3. Germline V gene lookup returns CDR1 SGHVS and CDR2 FQNEAQ.

The V gene is TRBV19, the J gene TRBJ2-2; 7 positions match TRBD1. CDR1 is LNHDA and CDR2 is SQIVND in the germline V gene (reference sequence). After removal of 5 bases from V and 6 bases from J, the junction contained 0 bases not matched to a gene. The CDR3 is 12 amino acids. The CDR3 DNA sequence: TGTGCCAGTAGTCAGGGGGCCGGGGAGCTGTTTTTT. Residues: CASSQGAGELFF.

The rearrangement links TRBV9 to TRBJ2-5, with D maybe TRBD1 (5 bases). The J call may be faulty, since TRBJ2-7 better matches the DNA end. The V gene's germline CDR1 is SGDLS and CDR2 YYNGEE. This CDR3 is built from 15 residues. The CDR3 DNA is TGTGCCAGCAGCGTAGGGACATACATAGGCTACGAGCAGTACTTC. Amino acids: CASSVGTYIGYEQYF.

This clone was found once. The CDR3 protein is CASSLDGGNTEAFF. CDR3 nucleotide sequence: TGTGCCAGCAGCTTAGACGGGGGGAACACTGAAGCTTTCTTT. The V and J genes are TRBV7-9 and TRBJ1-1, with a weak D call TRBD1 (5 bases). CDR3 length: 14 residues. The germline gives CDR1 SEHNR, CDR2 FQNEAQ (reference sequence). V was cut by 1 base and J by 1 base, with 7 bases left in between.

This chain joins TRBV5-6 and TRBJ2-7, with 10 bases fitting TRBD2. The CDR3 consists of 15 residues. Germline CDR1 and CDR2: SGHDT and YYEEEE. Unmatched junction bases numbered 2, after V lost 2 bases and J lost 0 bases. CDR3 in amino acids: CASSFGTSVSYEQYF. CDR3 in DNA: TGTGCCAGCAGCTTTGGGACTAGCGTCTCCTACGAGCAGTACTTC.

The chain is built from TRBV5-8 and TRBJ2-5, with 7 bases that match TRBD1. With the DNA end fitting TRBJ2-7 better, the J assignment may be wrong. The CDR3 covers 15 residues. Germline V gives CDR1 SGHTS, CDR2 YDEGEE. CDR3 loop: CASVGPTGAPYEQYF. CDR3 DNA: TGTGCCAGCGTCGGTCCCACAGGGGCCCCCTACGAGCAGTACTTC.

V gene TRBV19 combines with J gene TRBJ2-7; D might be TRBD1 (6 bases). Looked up from germline, CDR1 is LNHDA and CDR2 is SQIVND (reference sequence). This CDR3 is 14 amino acids long. Between the trimmed V and J ends, which lost 4 bases and 2 bases, there was a span of 12 bases. The CDR3 DNA follows: TGTGCCAGTAGTACAGGGGCTGGTCCCTACGAGCAGTACTTC. As protein: CASSTGAGPYEQYF.

The V gene is TRBV4-1, the J gene TRBJ1-2; 8 bases match TRBD1. The length of the CDR3 is 17 residues. V was clipped by 3 bases and J by 4 bases; unmatched bases: 13. Per the germline V gene, CDR1 is MGHRA and CDR2 is YSYEKL. This chain's CDR3 is CASSHPGTGWRAYGYTF. The CDR3, as DNA: TGCGCCAGCAGCCATCCCGGGACAGGTTGGAGGGCCTATGGCTACACCTTC.

The CDR3 bases are TGTGCCAGCAGTAAGAGGACAGTGAACACTGAAGCTTTCTTT. Translating it yields CASSKRTVNTEAFF. The chain joins TRBV2 to TRBJ1-1, with D perhaps matching TRBD1 (6 bases). The V gene's germline CDR1 is SNHLY and CDR2 FYNNEI. V was clipped by 5 bases and J by 0 bases, with 10 bases between them. The CDR3 totals 14 residues.

The rearrangement joins TRBV27 to TRBJ2-1; 15 nucleotides line up with TRBD2. CDR1 is MNHEY, CDR2 SMNVEV, per germline (reference sequence). J was trimmed by 5 bases and V by 2 bases; bases with no gene match: 4. The CDR3 spans 17 residues. The CDR3 nucleotides read TGTGCCAGCAGTTTAAGGACTAGCGGGAGGGCTGACAATGAGCAGTTCTTC. Translated, it gives CASSLRTSGRADNEQFF.

About this clone: The sample carries other DNA sequences with the same CDR3. CDR3 in amino acids: CASSPDPGSGYYEQFF. The CDR3 nucleotides read TGTGCCAGCAGCCCGGACCCTGGCAGTGGTTATTATGAGCAGTTCTTC. The V call is TRBV14, the J call TRBJ2-1, with D unclear. V dropped 4 bases and J dropped 8 bases, with 21 bases sitting between them. This CDR3 spans 16 amino acids. The germline CDR1 and CDR2 sequences are SGHDN and FVKESK. Filled out from reference TRBV14 and TRBJ2-1, the complete variable domain reads EAGVTQFPSHSVIEKGQTVTLRCDPISGHDNLYWYRRVMGKEIKFLLHFVKESKQDESGMPNNRFLAERTGGTYSTLKVQPAELEDSGVYFCASSPDPGSGYYEQFFGPGTRLTVL.